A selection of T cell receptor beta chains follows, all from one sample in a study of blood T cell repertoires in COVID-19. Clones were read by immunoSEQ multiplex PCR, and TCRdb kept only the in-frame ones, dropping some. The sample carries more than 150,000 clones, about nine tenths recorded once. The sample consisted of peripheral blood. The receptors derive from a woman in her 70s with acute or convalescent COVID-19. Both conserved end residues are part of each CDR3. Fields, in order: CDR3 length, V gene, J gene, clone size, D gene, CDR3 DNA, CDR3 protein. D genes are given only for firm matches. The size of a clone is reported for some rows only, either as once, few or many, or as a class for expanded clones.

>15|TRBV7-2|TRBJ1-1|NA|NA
TGTGCCAGCAGCTTAGAGCAGGGGATTAGTACTGAAGCTTTCTTT
CASSLEQGISTEAFF
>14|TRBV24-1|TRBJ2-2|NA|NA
TGTGCCACCAGGGACCAGCGAGGGACCGGGGAGCTGTTTTTT
CATRDQRGTGELFF
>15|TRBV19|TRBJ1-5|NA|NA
TGTGCCAGTAGTATCTTGAGCTATAGCAATCAGCCCCAGCATTTT
CASSILSYSNQPQHF
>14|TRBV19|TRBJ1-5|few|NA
TGTGCCAGTAGTAATCCCCGAGGTGAGCGGCCCCAGCATTTT
CASSNPRGERPQHF
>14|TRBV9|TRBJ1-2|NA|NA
TGTGCCAGCAGCTCCGCGACAGGCTTCTATGGCTACACCTTC
CASSSATGFYGYTF
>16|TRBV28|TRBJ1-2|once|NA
TGTGCCAGCAGCGAACAAATGACCGGAAGGGGCTATGGCTACACCTTC
CASSEQMTGRGYGYTF
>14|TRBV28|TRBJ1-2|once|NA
TGTGCCAGCAGTTGGGGGGGCAGTGACTATGGCTACACCTTC
CASSWGGSDYGYTF
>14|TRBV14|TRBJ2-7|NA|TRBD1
TGTGCCAGCAGCCGGGCCAACAGGGGCGGGGAGCAGTACTTC
CASSRANRGGEQYF
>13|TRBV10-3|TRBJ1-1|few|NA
TGTGCCATCAGTGAGTCTGGGGAGGGCGAAGCTTTCTTT
CAISESGEGEAFF
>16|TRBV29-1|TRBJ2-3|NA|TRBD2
TGCAGCGTTGAATTCTGGTTTAGCGGGAGCACAGATACGCAGTATTTT
CSVEFWFSGSTDTQYF
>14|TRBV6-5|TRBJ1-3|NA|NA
TGTGCCAGCAGCTCAACAGACTCTGGAAACACCATATATTTT
CASSSTDSGNTIYF
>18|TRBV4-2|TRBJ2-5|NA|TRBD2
TGTGCCAGCAGCCAAGGGGTTCTAGCGGGAGGCGACCAAGAGACCCAGTACTTC
CASSQGVLAGGDQETQYF
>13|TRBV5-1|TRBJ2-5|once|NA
TGCGCCAGCAGCTTAGAGAGACAAGAGACCCAGTACTTC
CASSLERQETQYF
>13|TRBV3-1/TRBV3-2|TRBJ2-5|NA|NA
TGTGCCAGCAGCCGCGGGTTACAAGAGACCCAGTACTTC
CASSRGLQETQYF
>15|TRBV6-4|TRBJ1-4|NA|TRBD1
TGTGCCAGCAGTGATAGGCAGGGGGTGGATGAAAAACTGTTTTTT
CASSDRQGVDEKLFF
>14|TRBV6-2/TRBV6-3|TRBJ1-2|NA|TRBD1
TGTGCCAGCAGTTACACGGGACAGGCCTATGGCTACACCTTC
CASSYTGQAYGYTF
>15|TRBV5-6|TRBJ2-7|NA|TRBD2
TGTGCCAGCAGCTTGGGCCAACTAGCGGGGTCCGAGCAGTACTTC
CASSLGQLAGSEQYF
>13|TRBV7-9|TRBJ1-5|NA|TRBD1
TGTGCCAGCAGCTGGACAGGGAATCAGCCCCAGCATTTT
CASSWTGNQPQHF
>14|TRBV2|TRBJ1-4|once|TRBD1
TGTGCCAGCGGGGAAGGACAGGGGGATCAAAAACTGTTTTTT
CASGEGQGDQKLFF
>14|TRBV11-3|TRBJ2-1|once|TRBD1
TGTGCCAGCAGCCCAAGGACAGGGAAGGATGAGCAGTTCTTC
CASSPRTGKDEQFF
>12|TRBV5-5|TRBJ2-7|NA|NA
TGTGCCAGCTCCCTCGGGGGCTACGAGCAGTACTTC
CASSLGGYEQYF
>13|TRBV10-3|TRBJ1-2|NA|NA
TGTGCCATCAGTGAGGCAGGCCTGTATGGCTACACCTTC
CAISEAGLYGYTF
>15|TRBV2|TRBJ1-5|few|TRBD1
TGTGCCAGCAGTGAATTTCAGGGGGGTCAATGGCCCCAGCATTTT
CASSEFQGGQWPQHF
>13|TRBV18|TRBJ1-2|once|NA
TGTGCCAGCTCACAAGGTGACTTCTATGGCTACACCTTC
CASSQGDFYGYTF
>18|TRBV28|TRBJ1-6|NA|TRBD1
TGTGCCAGCAGTCCCACCAGACAGGGGGGCTATTATAATTCACCCCTCCACTTT
CASSPTRQGGYYNSPLHF
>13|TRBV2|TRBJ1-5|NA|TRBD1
TGTGCCAGCGACAGGGGGTATAATCAGCCCCAGCATTTT
CASDRGYNQPQHF
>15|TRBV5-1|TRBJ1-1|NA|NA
TGCGCCAGCAGCTTTGAAAGGGGGACGAACACTGAAGCTTTCTTT
CASSFERGTNTEAFF
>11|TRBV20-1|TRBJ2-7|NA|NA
TGCAGTGCTAGCTCAGGGTACGAGCAGTACTTC
CSASSGYEQYF
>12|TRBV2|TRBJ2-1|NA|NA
TGTGCCAGCAGTGTAGAAGTGGATGAGCAGTTCTTC
CASSVEVDEQFF
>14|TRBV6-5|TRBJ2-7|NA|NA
TGTGCCAGCATCGGCGGAGTCTATGGCAGCGAGCAGTACTTC
CASIGGVYGSEQYF
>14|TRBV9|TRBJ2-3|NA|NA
TGTGCCAGCAGCGTCGGAGGGATCTCAGATACGCAGTATTTT
CASSVGGISDTQYF
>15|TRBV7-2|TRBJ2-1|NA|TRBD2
TGTGCCAGCAGCTTAGAGGGTAGCGGGGGCAATGAGCAGTTCTTC
CASSLEGSGGNEQFF
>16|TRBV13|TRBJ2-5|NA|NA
TGTGCCAGCAGCTTACGTTCGCGGCGTGGCCAAGAGACCCAGTACTTC
CASSLRSRRGQETQYF